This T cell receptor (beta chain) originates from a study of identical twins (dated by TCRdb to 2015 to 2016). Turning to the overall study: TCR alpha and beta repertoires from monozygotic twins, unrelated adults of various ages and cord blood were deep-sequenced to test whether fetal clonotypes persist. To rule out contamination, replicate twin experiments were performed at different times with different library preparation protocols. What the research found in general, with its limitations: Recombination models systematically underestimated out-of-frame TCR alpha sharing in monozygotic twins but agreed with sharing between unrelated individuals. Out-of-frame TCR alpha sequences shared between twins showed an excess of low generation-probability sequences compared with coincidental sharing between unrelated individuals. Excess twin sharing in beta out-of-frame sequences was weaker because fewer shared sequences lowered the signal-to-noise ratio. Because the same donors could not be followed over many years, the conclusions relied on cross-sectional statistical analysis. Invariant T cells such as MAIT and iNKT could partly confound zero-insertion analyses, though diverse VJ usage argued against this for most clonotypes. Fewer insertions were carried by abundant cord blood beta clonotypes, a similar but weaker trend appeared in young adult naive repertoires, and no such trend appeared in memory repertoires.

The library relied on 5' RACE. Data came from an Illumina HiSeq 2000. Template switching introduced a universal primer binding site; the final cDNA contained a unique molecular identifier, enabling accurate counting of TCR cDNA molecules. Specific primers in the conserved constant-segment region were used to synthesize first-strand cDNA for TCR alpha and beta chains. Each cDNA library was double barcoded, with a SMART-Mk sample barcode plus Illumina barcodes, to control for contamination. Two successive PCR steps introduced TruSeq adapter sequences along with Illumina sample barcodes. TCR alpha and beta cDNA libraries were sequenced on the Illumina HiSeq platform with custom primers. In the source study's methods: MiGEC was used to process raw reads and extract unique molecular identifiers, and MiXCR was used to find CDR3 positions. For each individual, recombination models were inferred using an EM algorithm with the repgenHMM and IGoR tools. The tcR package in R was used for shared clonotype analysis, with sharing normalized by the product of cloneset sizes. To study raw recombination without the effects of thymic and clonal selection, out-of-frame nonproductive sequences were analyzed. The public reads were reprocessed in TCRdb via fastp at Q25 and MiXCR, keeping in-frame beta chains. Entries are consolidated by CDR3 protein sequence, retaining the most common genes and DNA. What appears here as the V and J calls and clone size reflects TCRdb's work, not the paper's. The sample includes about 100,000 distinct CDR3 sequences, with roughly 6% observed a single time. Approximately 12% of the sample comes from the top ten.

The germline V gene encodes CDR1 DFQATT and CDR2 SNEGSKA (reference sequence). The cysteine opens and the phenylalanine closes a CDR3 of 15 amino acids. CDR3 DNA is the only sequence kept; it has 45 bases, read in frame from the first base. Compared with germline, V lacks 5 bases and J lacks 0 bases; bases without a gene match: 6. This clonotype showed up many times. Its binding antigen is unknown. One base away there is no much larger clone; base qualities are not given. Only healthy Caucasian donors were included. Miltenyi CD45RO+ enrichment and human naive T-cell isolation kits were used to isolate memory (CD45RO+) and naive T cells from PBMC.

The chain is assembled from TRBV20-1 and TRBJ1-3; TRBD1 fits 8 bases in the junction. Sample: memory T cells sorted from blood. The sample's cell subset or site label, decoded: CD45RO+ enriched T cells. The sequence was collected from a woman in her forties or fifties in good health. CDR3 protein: CSASGQGSSGNTIYF. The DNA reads TGCAGTGCTTCTGGACAGGGTTCCTCTGGAAACACCATATATTTT.